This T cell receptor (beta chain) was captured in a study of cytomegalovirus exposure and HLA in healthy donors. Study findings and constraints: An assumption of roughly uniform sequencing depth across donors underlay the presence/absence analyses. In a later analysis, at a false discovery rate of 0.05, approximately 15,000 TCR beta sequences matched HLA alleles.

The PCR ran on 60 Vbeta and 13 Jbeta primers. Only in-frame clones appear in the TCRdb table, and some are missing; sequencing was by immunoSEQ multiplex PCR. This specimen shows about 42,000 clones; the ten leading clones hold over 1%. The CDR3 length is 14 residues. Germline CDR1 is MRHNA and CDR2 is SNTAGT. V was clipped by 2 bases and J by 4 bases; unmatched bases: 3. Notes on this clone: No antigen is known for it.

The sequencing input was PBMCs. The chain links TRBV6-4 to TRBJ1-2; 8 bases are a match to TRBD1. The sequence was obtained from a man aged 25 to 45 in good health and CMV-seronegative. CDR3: CASSDGQGSYGYTF. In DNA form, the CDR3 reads TGTGCCAGCAGTGACGGACAGGGCAGCTATGGCTACACCTTC.